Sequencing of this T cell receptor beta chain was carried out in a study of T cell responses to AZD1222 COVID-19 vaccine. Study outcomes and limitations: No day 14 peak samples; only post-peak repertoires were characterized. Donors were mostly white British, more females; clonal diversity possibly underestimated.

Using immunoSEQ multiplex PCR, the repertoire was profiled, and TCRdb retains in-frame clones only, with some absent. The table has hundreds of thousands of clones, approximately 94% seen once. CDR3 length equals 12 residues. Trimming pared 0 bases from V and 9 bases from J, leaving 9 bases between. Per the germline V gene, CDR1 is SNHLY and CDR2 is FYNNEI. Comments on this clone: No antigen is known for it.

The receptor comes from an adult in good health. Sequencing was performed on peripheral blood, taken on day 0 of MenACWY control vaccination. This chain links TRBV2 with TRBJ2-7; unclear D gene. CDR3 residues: CASSEARWGQYF. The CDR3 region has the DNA TGTGCCAGCAGTGAAGCGCGGTGGGGGCAGTACTTC. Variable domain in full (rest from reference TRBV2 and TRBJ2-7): EPEVTQTPSHQVTQMGQEVILRCVPISNHLYFYWYRQILGQKVEFLVSFYNNEISEKSEIFDDQFSVERPDGSNFTLKIRSTKLEDSAMYFCASSEARWGQYFGPGTRLTVT.